This TCR beta chain originates from a study of blood T cell repertoires in COVID-19. Study-wide background: COVID-19 samples collected from the United States, Italy and Spain covered acute and convalescent phases. The analysed material was cDNA or gDNA that came from T cells, B-cell-depleted T cells, or PBMCs.

Germline V lookup: CDR1 MNHNS, CDR2 SASEGT. The V and J ends lost 1 base and 4 bases respectively, with 14 bases between them. The CDR3 consists of 15 residues. Allocation to cohorts depended on clinical history reported by the participants. Cohort 3 recovery required two negative PCRs, clearance, or symptom resolution. Profiled with immunoSEQ multiplex PCR; TCRdb holds only in-frame clones, not every one. The sample has approximately 300,000 clones; roughly 86% are singletons. The sample was PBMCs or T cells enriched from blood (not recorded which). The source of this sequence is a woman in her twenties or thirties who had recovered from COVID-19. J is TRBJ2-7 and V is TRBV6-1, with D possibly being TRBD2 (6 bases). In DNA, the CDR3 is TGTGCCAGCAGTGAAGTAGGGACTTACCTTTACGAGCAGTACTTC. It codes for CASSEVGTYLYEQYF.